Below are 19 T cell receptor beta chains sequenced from a single sample in a study of T cell changes during pregnancy in multiple sclerosis. Profiled with immunoSEQ multiplex PCR; TCRdb holds only in-frame clones, not every one. This table has around 110,000 clones, 80% to 95% appearing once. The source was peripheral blood, collected in the third trimester of pregnancy. The origin of the receptors is a female donor with multiple sclerosis, enrolled in a pregnancy study.

This chain joins TRBV10-1 and TRBJ2-2; TRBD2 matches at 7 bases. The CDR3 has 14 amino acids. The junction had 2 bases not matched to a gene; V was cut back by 2 bases and J by 5 bases. Germline CDR1 reads WNHNN; CDR2 reads SYGVQD (reference sequence). CDR3 region: CASSEQGGTGELFF. In nucleotides, the CDR3 is TGCGCCAGCAGTGAGCAGGGAGGGACCGGGGAGCTGTTTTTT.

CDR3 region: CATSRDTYKRFSGYTF. The CDR3 coding sequence is TGTGCCACCAGCAGAGATACATACAAGAGGTTCAGTGGCTACACCTTC. The rearrangement joins TRBV15 to TRBJ1-2; D unresolved. The germline V gene encodes CDR1 LNHNV and CDR2 YYDKDF (reference sequence). The CDR3 is made up of 16 amino acids. The V and J ends lost 0 bases and 7 bases respectively, with 18 bases between them.

The chain carries TRBV27 and TRBJ1-3, with a weak D call TRBD1 (6 bases). The CDR3 consists of 15 residues. The germline gives CDR1 MNHEY, CDR2 SMNVEV (reference sequence). The V gene lost 1 base and the J gene lost 4 bases, with 11 bases spanning the gap. In nucleotides, the CDR3 is TGTGCCAGCAGTTTATTCAGGGGTGGAGGAAACACCATATATTTT. It yields the protein CASSLFRGGGNTIYF.

This chain joins TRBV18 and TRBJ1-1; 10 bases are a match to TRBD1. With V trimmed by 5 bases and J by 2 bases, 8 bases remained unmatched. CDR1 KGHSH and CDR2 LQKENI come from the germline V gene. The CDR3 is 16 amino acids. Here the CDR3 DNA reads TGTGCCAGCTCAGGAAGCCGGGACAGGGGAAACACTGAAGCTTTCTTT. It is translated as CASSGSRDRGNTEAFF.

The V gene is TRBV5-1, the J gene TRBJ2-3; D is possibly TRBD2 (5 bases). The CDR3 covers 16 residues. V gave up 4 bases and J gave up 6 bases, with 21 bases separating them. Per the germline V gene, CDR1 is SGHRS and CDR2 is YFSETQ. CDR3 protein: CASSPLDPDGGDTQYF. The CDR3 DNA sequence: TGCGCCAGCAGCCCCCTAGATCCGGACGGCGGGGATACGCAGTATTTT.

The chain has TRBV29-1 and TRBJ1-1; 7 nucleotides align to TRBD1. Germline loops: CDR1 SQVTM, CDR2 ANQGSEA. J gave up 0 bases and V 7 bases, and 14 bases lay outside the gene matches. The CDR3 runs 16 residues. CDR3 loop: CSAGKGGSSVNTEAFF. The CDR3 bases are TGCAGCGCCGGGAAAGGGGGCTCCTCAGTGAACACTGAAGCTTTCTTT.

The chain employs TRBV2 and TRBJ1-2; 9 nucleotides line up with TRBD1. The CDR3 runs 14 residues. The trim removed 8 bases at V and 6 bases at J, leaving 10 bases unmatched. Germline assignment: CDR1 SNHLY and CDR2 FYNNEI. The CDR3: CASFPGQGPDGYTF. The CDR3 region has the DNA TGTGCCAGCTTCCCGGGACAGGGTCCGGATGGCTACACCTTC. Complete variable domain (other parts from reference TRBV2 and TRBJ1-2): EPEVTQTPSHQVTQMGQEVILRCVPISNHLYFYWYRQILGQKVEFLVSFYNNEISEKSEIFDDQFSVERPDGSNFTLKIRSTKLEDSAMYFCASFPGQGPDGYTFGSGTRLTVV.

V and J are TRBV5-6 and TRBJ1-1, with unresolved D. This CDR3 is 13 amino acids long. Germline V lookup: CDR1 SGHDT, CDR2 YYEEEE. The V end lost 4 bases, the J end lost 0 bases, and 7 bases lay between the germline ends. The CDR3 is CASSTEVNTEAFF. The DNA for the CDR3 is TGTGCCAGCAGCACAGAAGTGAACACTGAAGCTTTCTTT.

The chain combines TRBV6-1 with TRBJ1-1; D might be TRBD1 (5 bases). Between the trimmed V and J ends, which lost 7 bases and 0 bases, there was a span of 15 bases. This CDR3 comprises 15 residues. Germline V CDR1 and CDR2: MNHNS, SASEGT. This CDR3 is CASIEGVTMNTEAFF. The CDR3 region has the DNA TGTGCCAGCATCGAAGGGGTGACAATGAACACTGAAGCTTTCTTT.

This rearrangement joins TRBV7-9 to TRBJ2-2; D might be TRBD2 (5 bases). Germline loops: CDR1 SEHNR, CDR2 FQNEAQ (reference sequence). Deletions cut 4 bases from V and 4 bases from J, with 10 bases between. The CDR3 consists of 14 residues. CDR3 sequence reads: CASSYFSVTGELFF. The CDR3 DNA reads TGTGCCAGCAGCTACTTTAGCGTCACCGGGGAGCTGTTTTTT. Full variable domain (remainder filled in from reference TRBV7-9 and TRBJ2-2): DTGVSQNPRHKITKRGQNVTFRCDPISEHNRLYWYRQTLGQGPEFLTYFQNEAQLEKSRLLSDRFSAERPKGSFSTLEIQRTEQGDSAMYLCASSYFSVTGELFFGEGSRLTVL.

The rearrangement joins TRBV6-1 to TRBJ1-1; TRBD1 is a possible D gene (5 bases). Germline V gene sequence: CDR1 MNHNS, CDR2 SASEGT. The CDR3 has 13 amino acids. V shed 6 bases and J shed 4 bases, with 12 bases lying between them. The CDR3 DNA reads TGTGCCAGCAGAGCGAGGAGGGGCACTGAAGCTTTCTTT. Translating it yields CASRARRGTEAFF.

The chain uses TRBV28 and TRBJ2-3; TRBD1 matches 10 bases. CDR3 length: 16 amino acids. Germline CDR1 reads MDHEN; CDR2 reads SYDVKM. The V and J ends lost 6 bases and 1 base, in that order; junction bases with no gene match: 7. The CDR3 loop is CASSHTGTGGTDTQYF. CDR3 nucleotides: TGTGCCAGCAGCCATACCGGGACAGGGGGCACAGATACGCAGTATTTT.

The genes are TRBV9 and TRBJ1-3; D gene ambiguous. The CDR3 loop spans 18 amino acids. V was shortened by 3 bases and J by 0 bases, with 19 bases between the two germline ends. Germline V gene sequence: CDR1 SGDLS, CDR2 YYNGEE. The CDR3 region has the DNA TGTGCCAGCAGCGGGGGAGGACGCCAACCAATCTCTGGAAACACCATATATTTT. Amino acid sequence: CASSGGGRQPISGNTIYF.

The V gene is TRBV15, the J gene TRBJ2-1; D might be TRBD2 (5 bases). The CDR3 contains 17 residues. Germline values: CDR1 LNHNV, CDR2 YYDKDF (reference sequence). V was trimmed by 3 bases and J by 0 bases, leaving 15 bases between them. CDR3 residues: CATSRDTSGSSYNEQFF. DNA of the CDR3: TGTGCCACCAGCAGGGATACTTCGGGGAGCTCCTACAATGAGCAGTTCTTC.

The chain recombines TRBV7-3 with TRBJ2-1; perhaps TRBD2 as D (5 bases). Germline V gives CDR1 SGHTA, CDR2 FQGTGA. The CDR3 length is 14 residues. V lost 8 bases to trimming and J lost 8 bases, with 19 bases between them. In DNA, the CDR3 is TGTGCCAGCGCCAAGGAGCACAGTAGCGATGAGCAGTTCTTC. It specifies CASAKEHSSDEQFF.

The chain uses TRBV30 and TRBJ1-6; unclear D gene. The CDR3 is made up of 13 amino acids. The germline gives CDR1 GTSNPN, CDR2 SVGIG (reference sequence). Trimming left V 0 bases short and J 10 bases short, with 10 bases between. CDR3 in DNA: TGTGCCTGGAGTGTGGACCCTAGCTCACCCCTCCACTTT. Its translation is CAWSVDPSSPLHF.

This chain links TRBV6-6 with TRBJ2-7; D not resolved. The CDR3 is 14 amino acids. The germline V gene has CDR1 MNHNY and CDR2 SVGAGI (reference sequence). Trimming removed 6 bases from V and 0 bases from J, with 12 bases in between. In nucleotides, the CDR3 is TGTGCCAGCAGGCAGACCGCTAGCTCCTACGAGCAGTACTTC. The encoded protein is CASRQTASSYEQYF.

This clone was seen just once. This chain connects TRBV30 to TRBJ1-1; 9 bases map to TRBD1. J gave up 1 base and V 3 bases, and 3 bases lay outside the gene matches. Germline CDR1 GTSNPN, CDR2 SVGIG (reference sequence). The CDR3 runs to 14 residues. The CDR3 protein is CAWRNRGRNTEAFF. In DNA form, the CDR3 reads TGTGCCTGGAGAAACAGGGGGCGGAACACTGAAGCTTTCTTT.

This chain links TRBV7-2 with TRBJ2-1, with 10 bases lining up with TRBD2. CDR3 size: 15 residues. V was clipped by 4 bases and J by 4 bases; unmatched bases: 4. CDR1 and CDR2 (germline): SGHTA, FQGNSA. This CDR3 is CASSSGLANYNEQFF. The CDR3 DNA reads TGTGCCAGCAGCTCGGGACTAGCGAATTACAATGAGCAGTTCTTC.